This T cell receptor beta chain was retrieved from a study of blood T cell repertoires in COVID-19. Assay used: immunoSEQ multiplex PCR; TCRdb lists only in-frame clones, some missing. This sample has 200,000 to 250,000 clones, with 86% found just once. The participants were between roughly 18 and 100 years old and came from 24 US areas. Among Cohort 3 donors, those recovered had two negative PCRs, clearance, or symptom resolution. Trimming cost V 5 bases and J 2 bases, with 19 bases left between them. Germline loops: CDR1 MNHNY, CDR2 SVGAGI (reference sequence). This CDR3 is 17 amino acids long. This clone was counted only a few times.

The clonotype originates from a woman aged 50 to 60 who had recovered from COVID-19. The specimen sequenced was PBMCs or T cells enriched from blood (not recorded which). V is TRBV6-6 and J is TRBJ2-4; perhaps TRBD1 as D (6 bases). In nucleotides, the CDR3 is TGTGCCAGCAGTCGCACAGGGTTGGGTAGAACCAAAAACATTCAGTACTTC. This sequence encodes CASSRTGLGRTKNIQYF.